A selection of T cell receptor beta chains follows, all from one sample in a study of blood T cell repertoires in COVID-19. Repertoires were generated with immunoSEQ multiplex PCR, while TCRdb's copy carries only in-frame clones and drops some. The sample has 130,000 or so clones; 84% are singletons. Sequenced: peripheral blood. Receptors originate from an elderly woman with acute or convalescent COVID-19. Both conserved end residues are part of each CDR3. A D gene is named only where the DNA matches it firmly. Clone size is given for some rows only: seen once, a few or many times, or a class if the clone is expanded.

TRBJ2-7,TRBV3-1/TRBV3-2,TRBD2,.,CASSQGLAGEQYF,TGTGCCAGCAGCCAAGGACTAGCGGGGGAGCAGTACTTC
TRBJ2-6,TRBV15,.,.,CATSRDSDRSYSGANVLTF,TGTGCCACCAGCAGAGACTCCGACAGATCCTACTCTGGGGCCAACGTCCTGACTTTC
TRBJ2-1,TRBV5-4,TRBD2,once,CASSSIAGANYNEQFF,TGTGCCAGCAGCTCAATAGCGGGAGCTAACTACAATGAGCAGTTCTTC
TRBJ1-3,TRBV4-1,.,.,CASSQGVYSGNTIYF,TGCGCCAGCAGCCAGGGAGTTTACTCTGGAAACACCATATATTTT
TRBJ1-1,TRBV7-6,TRBD1,.,CASSLVQGAPGTEAFF,TGTGCCAGCAGCTTAGTGCAGGGGGCGCCGGGCACTGAAGCTTTCTTT
TRBJ1-6,TRBV10-2,TRBD1,.,CASSDQQWYSRDSGLLDNSPLHF,TGCGCCAGCAGTGACCAGCAGTGGTATTCCCGGGACAGCGGACTCCTGGATAATTCACCCCTCCACTTT
TRBJ2-3,TRBV5-1,TRBD2,.,CASSLASGIRGRTDTQYF,TGCGCCAGCAGCTTGGCTAGCGGGATAAGAGGGCGCACAGATACGCAGTATTTT
TRBJ1-1,TRBV9,.,.,CASSEMDRLNTEAFF,TGTGCCAGCAGCGAGATGGACAGACTGAACACTGAAGCTTTCTTT
TRBJ1-4,TRBV3-1/TRBV3-2,.,.,CASSLTSGTNEKLFF,TGTGCCAGCAGCCTAACGTCCGGGACTAATGAAAAACTGTTTTTT
TRBJ1-5,TRBV19,.,.,CAAQGTFNQPQHF,TGTGCCGCCCAAGGGACTTTTAATCAGCCCCAGCATTTT
TRBJ2-2,TRBV7-9,TRBD1,.,CASSLARTGVYTGELFF,TGTGCCAGCAGCTTAGCTAGGACAGGGGTATACACCGGGGAGCTGTTTTTT
TRBJ2-3,TRBV2,TRBD1,once,CASSAGQGSEYF,TGTGCCAGCAGTGCCGGACAGGGGTCTGAGTATTTT
TRBJ1-2,TRBV25-1,TRBD1,.,CASSESGTGNYGYTF,TGTGCCAGCAGTGAATCCGGGACAGGGAACTATGGCTACACCTTC
TRBJ1-1,TRBV6-1,TRBD1,many,CASSEGIPGQIEAFF,TGTGCCAGCAGTGAAGGTATTCCGGGACAGATTGAAGCTTTCTTT
TRBJ1-2,TRBV6-5,.,.,CASSYRGATIYGYTF,TGTGCCAGCAGTTACCGTGGGGCCACCATATATGGCTACACCTTC
TRBJ2-1,TRBV9,TRBD2,.,CASSGTSGPSYNEQFF,TGTGCCAGCAGCGGAACTAGCGGTCCTTCCTACAATGAGCAGTTCTTC
TRBJ1-2,TRBV18,.,.,CASSSSGSNYGYTF,TGTGCCAGCTCATCCTCCGGGTCTAACTATGGCTACACCTTC
TRBJ1-2,TRBV30,.,.,CAWSPGGHGYTF,TGTGCCTGGAGCCCCGGGGGGCATGGCTACACCTTC
TRBJ1-1,TRBV6-5,.,few,CASSYLPEAFF,TGTGCCAGCAGTTACCTCCCTGAAGCTTTCTTT
TRBJ2-2,TRBV20-1,TRBD2,.,CSASGPAGGTGELFF,TGCAGTGCTAGTGGCCCGGCGGGGGGCACCGGGGAGCTGTTTTTT